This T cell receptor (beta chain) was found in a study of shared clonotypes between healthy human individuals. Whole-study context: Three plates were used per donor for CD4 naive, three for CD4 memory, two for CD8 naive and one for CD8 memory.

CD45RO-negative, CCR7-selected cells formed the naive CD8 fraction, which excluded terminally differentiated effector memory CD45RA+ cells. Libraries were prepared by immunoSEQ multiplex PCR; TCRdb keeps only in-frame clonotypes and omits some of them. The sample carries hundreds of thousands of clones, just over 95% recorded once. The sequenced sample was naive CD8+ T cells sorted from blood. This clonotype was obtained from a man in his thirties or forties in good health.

CDR3 residues: CASGPQFSGNTIYF. The DNA for the CDR3 is TGTGCCAGCGGGCCACAGTTCTCTGGAAACACCATATATTTT. The gene calls are TRBV2 and TRBJ1-3; D not resolved. Trimming took off 8 bases at V and 0 bases at J, with 11 bases between the two ends. The germline gives CDR1 SNHLY, CDR2 FYNNEI. The CDR3 loop spans 14 amino acids.